The T cell receptor beta chain under discussion was sequenced for a study of T cell clones after liver transplantation. This CDR3 comprises 15 residues. The V gene end was trimmed by 1 base and the J gene end by 7 bases; junction bases not matched to a gene: 3. CDR1 and CDR2 from the germline V gene are LGHNA and YSLEER. Data came from immunoSEQ multiplex PCR; TCRdb stores just in-frame clones and leaves some out. The sample includes over 50,000 clones, 70% to 90% seen only once; the top ten take about an eighth. This clone was recorded only once. Sequenced material: CD8+ T cells from blood, taken 12 months after liver transplant. The chain combines TRBV4-3 with TRBJ2-7, with TRBD2 matching 14 bases. This TCR derives from a human patient who received a liver transplant. Some of these T cells may belong to the graft donor. CDR3 protein: CASSQGTSGRNEQYF. In DNA form, the CDR3 reads TGCGCCAGCAGCCAAGGGACTAGCGGGAGGAATGAGCAGTACTTC.